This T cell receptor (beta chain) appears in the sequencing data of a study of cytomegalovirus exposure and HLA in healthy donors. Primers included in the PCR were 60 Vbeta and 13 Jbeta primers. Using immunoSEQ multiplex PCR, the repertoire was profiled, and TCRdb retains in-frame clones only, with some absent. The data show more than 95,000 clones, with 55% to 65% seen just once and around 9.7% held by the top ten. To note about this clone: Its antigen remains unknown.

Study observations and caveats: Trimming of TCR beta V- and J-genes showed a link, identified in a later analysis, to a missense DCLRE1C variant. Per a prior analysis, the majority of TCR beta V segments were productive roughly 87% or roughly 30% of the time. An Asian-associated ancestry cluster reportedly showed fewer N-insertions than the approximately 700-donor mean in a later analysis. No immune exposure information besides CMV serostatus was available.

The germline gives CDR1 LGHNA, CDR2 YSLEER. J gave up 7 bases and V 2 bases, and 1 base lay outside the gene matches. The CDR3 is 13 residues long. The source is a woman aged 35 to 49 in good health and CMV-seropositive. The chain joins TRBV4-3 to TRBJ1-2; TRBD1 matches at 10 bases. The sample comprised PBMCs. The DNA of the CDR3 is TGCGCCAGCAGCCAAAGGGACAGGGGTGGCTACACCTTC. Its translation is CASSQRDRGGYTF.